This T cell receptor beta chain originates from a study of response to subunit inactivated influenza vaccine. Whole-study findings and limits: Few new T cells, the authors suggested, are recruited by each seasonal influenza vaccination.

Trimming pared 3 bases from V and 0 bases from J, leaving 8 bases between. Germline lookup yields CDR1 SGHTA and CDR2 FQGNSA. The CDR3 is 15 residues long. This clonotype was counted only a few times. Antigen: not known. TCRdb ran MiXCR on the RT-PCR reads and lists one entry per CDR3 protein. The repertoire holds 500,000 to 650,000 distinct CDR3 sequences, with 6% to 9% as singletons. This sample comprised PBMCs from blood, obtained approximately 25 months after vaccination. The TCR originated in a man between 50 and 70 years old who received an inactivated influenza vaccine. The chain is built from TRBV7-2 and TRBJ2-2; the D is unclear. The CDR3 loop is CASSFGSANTGELFF. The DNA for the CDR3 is TGTGCCAGCAGCTTCGGCAGCGCGAACACCGGGGAGCTGTTTTTT. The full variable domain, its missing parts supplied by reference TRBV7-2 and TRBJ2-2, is GAGVSQSPSNKVTEKGKDVELRCDPISGHTALYWYRQSLGQGLEFLIYFQGNSAPDKSGLPSDRFSAERTGGSVSTLTIQRTQQEDSAVYLCASSFGSANTGELFFGEGSRLTVL.